Given below is one TCR beta chain in context. This entry belongs to a study of shared clonotypes between healthy human individuals. Caucasian adults residing in Nashville, Tennessee made up all the donors. Genomic DNA from each subset was divided evenly over several immunoSEQ plates. Ten immunoSEQ deep assay plates were used by the authors to sequence unsorted PBMC DNA. Per the original methods: Filtering was not the same, since immunoSEQ gave junction-only sequences without quality scores. Repertoires were generated with immunoSEQ multiplex PCR, while TCRdb's copy carries only in-frame clones and drops some. From that table come the V and J calls and clone size; the DNA was used to work out D and trimming. The sample consists of hundreds of thousands of clones, roughly 77% of them appearing once. V dropped 2 bases and J dropped 5; count of bases not matched to a gene: 8. CDR3 length: 14 amino acids. Germline CDR1 GTSNPN, CDR2 SVGIG (reference sequence).

The genes are TRBV30 and TRBJ2-7, with 8 positions matching TRBD1. The sample was PBMCs. This TCR derives from a woman aged 35 to 49 in good health. Some clones in this sample may be carry-over from other donors' samples. Written as DNA, the CDR3 is TGTGCCTGGAGTCGGGACAGGTATCTCAACGAGCAGTACTTC. It encodes CAWSRDRYLNEQYF.